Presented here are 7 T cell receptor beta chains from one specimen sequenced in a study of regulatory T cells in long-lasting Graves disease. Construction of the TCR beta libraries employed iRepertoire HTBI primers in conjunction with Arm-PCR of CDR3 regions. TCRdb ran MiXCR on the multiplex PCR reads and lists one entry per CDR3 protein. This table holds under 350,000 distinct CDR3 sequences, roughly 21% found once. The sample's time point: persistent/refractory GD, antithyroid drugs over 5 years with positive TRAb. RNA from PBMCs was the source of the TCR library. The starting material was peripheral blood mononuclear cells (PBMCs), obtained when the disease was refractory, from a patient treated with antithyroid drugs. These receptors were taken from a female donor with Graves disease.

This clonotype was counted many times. CDR3 bases: TGTGCCAGCAGGCGGGGGGCGGTGAACACTGAAGCTTTCTTT. The encoded protein is CASRRGAVNTEAFF. The genes are TRBV28 and TRBJ1-1, with a possible D match to TRBD1 (6 bases). The CDR3 covers 14 residues. Germline loops: CDR1 MDHEN, CDR2 SYDVKM. V lost 6 bases and J lost 0, with 11 bases in between.

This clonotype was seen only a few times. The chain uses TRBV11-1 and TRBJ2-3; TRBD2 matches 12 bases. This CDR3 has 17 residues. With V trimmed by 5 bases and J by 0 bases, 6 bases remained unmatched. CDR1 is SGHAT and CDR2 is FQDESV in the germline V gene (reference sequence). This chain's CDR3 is CASSTGLAGMSTDTQYF. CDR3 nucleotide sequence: TGTGCCAGCAGCACCGGACTAGCGGGGATGAGCACAGATACGCAGTATTTT.

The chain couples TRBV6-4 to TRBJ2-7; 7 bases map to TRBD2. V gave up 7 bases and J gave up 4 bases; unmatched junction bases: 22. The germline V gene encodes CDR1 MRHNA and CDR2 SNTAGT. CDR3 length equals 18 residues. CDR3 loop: CASTGRRVLRDYPYEQYF. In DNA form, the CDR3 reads TGTGCCAGCACGGGTAGGCGGGTGTTGCGGGACTACCCATACGAGCAGTACTTC.

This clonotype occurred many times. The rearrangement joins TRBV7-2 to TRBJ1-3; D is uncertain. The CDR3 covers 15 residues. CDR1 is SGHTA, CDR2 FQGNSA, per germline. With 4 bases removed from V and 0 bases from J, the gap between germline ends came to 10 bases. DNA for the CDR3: TGTGCCAGCAGCTCCGGGAGCCACTCTGGAAACACCATATATTTT. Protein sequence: CASSSGSHSGNTIYF.

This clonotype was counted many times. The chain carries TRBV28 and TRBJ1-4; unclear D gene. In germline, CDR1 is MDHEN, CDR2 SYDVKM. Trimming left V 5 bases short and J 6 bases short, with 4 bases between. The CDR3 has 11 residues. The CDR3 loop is CASSLHEKLFF. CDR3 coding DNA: TGTGCCAGCAGTCTCCATGAAAAACTGTTTTTT.

The CDR3 reads CASSHRTGSRNTEAFF. The CDR3, as DNA: TGCGCCAGCAGCCACCGGACAGGGTCAAGGAACACTGAAGCTTTCTTT. This sequence joins TRBV4-1 and TRBJ1-1; 8 positions agree with TRBD1. Germline loops: CDR1 MGHRA, CDR2 YSYEKL. V shed 3 bases, J shed 1 base, and the junction held 7 bases outside the gene matches. This CDR3 region has 16 residues.

Here the CDR3 reads CASSPGRGRNEQYF. The CDR3 coding sequence is TGTGCCAGCTCACCGGGCAGGGGAAGAAACGAGCAGTACTTC. The chain uses TRBV18 and TRBJ2-7; D may be TRBD1 (6 bases). This CDR3 has 14 amino acids. Looked up from germline, CDR1 is KGHSH and CDR2 is LQKENI. The V and J ends lost 3 bases and 5 bases respectively, with 14 bases between them.